Detailed here is one T cell receptor beta chain. The antigen is unknown. The sample originates from a study of T cells in Graves' hyperthyroidism and ophthalmopathy. For the study at large: Peripheral blood specimens were obtained at initial diagnosis, prior to any treatment. Study observations and caveats: Ophthalmopathy was distinguished from stable hyperthyroidism by 13 V-J signatures. Ophthalmopathy, which appeared later, was predicted by the model a median roughly 6.4 months before onset.

The CDR3 regions of TCR beta were amplified from RNA transcripts. TCR CDR3 underwent first-round RT-PCR with the HTBI primer set. TCRdb called the multiplex PCR reads again in MiXCR, with one record for every CDR3 protein. The table has a few hundred thousand distinct CDR3 sequences, about 20% seen once; the top ten hold around a quarter. For the diagnoses, clinical symptoms, serum thyroxine and TRAb, thyroid ultrasound and orbital computed tomography were used. The CDR3 extends over 17 amino acids. The V gene lost 2 bases and the J gene lost 1 base, with 14 bases spanning the gap. Germline CDR1 and CDR2: KGHDR and SFDVKD.

This receptor was identified in a man between 18 and 35 years old with Graves' hyperthyroidism. The J gene is TRBJ1-5, the V gene TRBV24-1, with D possibly being TRBD1 (5 bases). The sample was blood. CDR3 sequence (DNA): TGTGCCACCAGTGATTCCCAAGGGGCAGTGAGCAATCAGCCCCAGCATTTT. Protein: CATSDSQGAVSNQPQHF.